A single sample gave rise to the 13 T cell receptor beta chains below, sequenced in a study of beta chain features in type 1 diabetes (dated by TCRdb to 2017 to 2018). Overall results and qualifications from the work: In all four CD4+ subsets, TCRB CDR3 length was moderately but significantly shorter in type 1 diabetes patients.

Library preparation used the immunoSEQ multiplex PCR assay. All of the isolated RNA was reverse transcribed with the High Capacity cDNA Reverse Transcription Kit, so expressed TCRB transcripts were sequenced. TCRdb provides this immuneACCESS table in a form limited to in-frame rearrangements. Some clones are lacking; in checked studies, under half of them reflect an unresolved V gene, and why the rest are absent is not known. The table for this sample lists 300,000 or so clones; about 13% of them were counted only once. The ten largest clones take up about 0.016% of the sample. These receptors' antigens are unknown. The sequenced material came from naive CD4+ T cells from blood. What this sample's cell subset or site label stands for: true naive CD4+ T cells. These receptors all stem from a woman under 30 with type 1 diabetes.

This clone turned up a few times. The rearrangement links TRBV6-5 to TRBJ1-1; tentatively, D is TRBD1 (6 bases). The CDR3 consists of 16 residues. Trimming removed 4 bases from V and 6 bases from J, with 21 bases in between. In germline, CDR1 is MNHEY, CDR2 SVGAGI. In DNA form, the CDR3 reads TGTGCCAGCAGTTTAGGGGGGGGAGGGAGGCGCGCTGAAGCTTTCTTT. This sequence encodes CASSLGGGGRRAEAFF.

The chain joins TRBV25-1 to TRBJ2-1; TRBD2 might be the D (5 bases). The CDR3 has 13 residues. V was clipped by 8 bases and J by 7 bases, with 15 bases between them. CDR1 is MGHDK and CDR2 is SYGVNS in the germline V gene. The CDR3: CASSRAGGNEQFF. The CDR3 region has the DNA TGTGCCAGCTCGCGGGCGGGTGGAAATGAGCAGTTCTTC. Full variable domain (outside the CDR3, taken from reference TRBV25-1 and TRBJ2-1): EADIYQTPRYLVIGTGKKITLECSQTMGHDKMYWYQQDPGMELHLIHYSYGVNSTEKGDLSSESTVSRIRTEHFPLTLESARPSHTSQYLCASSRAGGNEQFFGPGTRLTVL.

This clone was observed a few times. V gene TRBV6-1 combines with J gene TRBJ2-5; D is unresolved. This CDR3 has 10 residues. CDR1 and CDR2 (germline): MNHNS, SASEGT. V lost 1 base, J lost 8 bases, and 2 bases lay in between. Here the CDR3 DNA reads TGTGCCAGCAGTGAAGTAACCCAGTACTTC. Translation: CASSEVTQYF.

V is TRBV2 and J is TRBJ1-1, with TRBD1 as a possible D gene (5 bases). V was trimmed by 7 bases and J by 4 bases, leaving 13 bases between them. The CDR3 is 13 residues long. CDR1 and CDR2 from the germline V gene are SNHLY and FYNNEI. This CDR3 reads CASTGRGVTEAFF. CDR3 nucleotides: TGTGCCAGCACAGGGCGGGGGGTCACTGAAGCTTTCTTT.

This clone has just a few counts. The chain couples TRBV7-2 to TRBJ2-7; 10 bases agree with TRBD1. V shed 5 bases and J 5 bases; nucleotides not matched to a gene: 6. Per germline, CDR1 SGHTA and CDR2 FQGNSA. This CDR3 is built from 14 residues. The CDR3 DNA follows: TGTGCCAGCAGCCTCGGACAGGGGGGCAACGAGCAGTACGTC. Translated, it gives CASSLGQGGNEQYV.

The chain has TRBV30 and TRBJ2-3; TRBD2 aligns across 8 bases. The CDR3 sequence is 15 residues long. The trim removed 1 base at V and 3 bases at J, leaving 6 bases unmatched. CDR1 and CDR2 from the germline V gene are GTSNPN and SVGIG (reference sequence). CDR3 nucleotides: TGTGCCTGGAGTGGGAGCGGGAGTCGGACAGATACGCAGTATTTT. It encodes CAWSGSGSRTDTQYF.

Only a few counts were recorded for this clone. V usage is TRBV5-1 and J usage is TRBJ1-2, with 7 positions matching TRBD1. In germline, CDR1 is SGHRS, CDR2 YFSETQ. The V segment lost 4 bases and the J segment 5 bases; nucleotides outside the gene matches: 14. The CDR3 consists of 16 residues. The CDR3 DNA follows: TGCGCCAGCAGCCCGAGCCTGGGACAGCTTCCATATGGCTACACCTTC. Translation gives CASSPSLGQLPYGYTF.

This clone has just a few counts. The chain carries TRBV28 and TRBJ2-7, with D possibly TRBD2 on 6 matching bases. Per the germline V gene, CDR1 is MDHEN and CDR2 is SYDVKM. V was cut by 6 bases and J by 7 bases, with 13 bases left in between. CDR3 length equals 12 residues. The CDR3 DNA sequence: TGTGCCAGCAGGGGAGGTCCAAGGGAGCAGTACTTC. Translating gives CASRGGPREQYF.

V and J are TRBV19 and TRBJ2-2; D possibly corresponds to TRBD1 (6 bases). Germline V gene lookup returns CDR1 LNHDA and CDR2 SQIVND (reference sequence). There are 14 residues in the CDR3. Trimming cost V 9 bases and J 1 base, with 12 bases left between them. DNA of the CDR3: TGTGCCAGCAGGACAGTATGGAACACCGGGGAGCTGTTTTTT. It yields the protein CASRTVWNTGELFF. The entire variable domain, with the rest obtained from reference TRBV19 and TRBJ2-2, is as follows: DGGITQSPKYLFRKEGQNVTLSCEQNLNHDAMYWYRQDPGQGLRLIYYSQIVNDFQKGDIAEGYSVSREKKESFPLTVTSAQKNPTAFYLCASRTVWNTGELFFGEGSRLTVL.

This clone was picked up a small number of times. The chain joins TRBV30 to TRBJ2-3; 14 bases map to TRBD2. CDR3 length: 17 residues. Losses at the gene ends were 3 bases for V and 3 bases for J; bases not matched to a gene: 8. Germline V lookup: CDR1 GTSNPN, CDR2 SVGIG (reference sequence). The CDR3 DNA follows: TGTGCCTGGAGAGCTAAGGGACTAGCGGGAGTGACAGATACGCAGTATTTT. Translating gives CAWRAKGLAGVTDTQYF. Full variable domain (missing parts from reference TRBV30 and TRBJ2-3): SQTIHQWPATLVQPVGSPLSLECTVEGTSNPNLYWYRQAAGRGLQLLFYSVGIGQISSEVPQNLSASRPQDRQFILSSKKLLLSDSGFYLCAWRAKGLAGVTDTQYFGPGTRLTVL.

This clone has a handful of counts. This chain joins TRBV10-3 and TRBJ2-7; 10 bases align to TRBD2. The germline CDR1 and CDR2 sequences are ENHRY and SYGVKD. Trimming took 6 bases from V and 6 from J; bases not matched to a gene: 5. This CDR3 comprises 13 residues. The CDR3 coding sequence is TGTGCCATCAGGGTAGCGGGAGGTCCCGAGCAGTACTTC. It encodes CAIRVAGGPEQYF.

In its sample, this clone was seen a few times. The chain is built from TRBV18 and TRBJ1-2, with D maybe TRBD1 (6 bases). Between the trimmed V and J ends, which lost 0 bases and 2 bases, there was a span of 16 bases. The CDR3 has 17 amino acids. In germline, CDR1 is KGHSH, CDR2 LQKENI. This CDR3 reads CASSPPAPGGLNYGYTF. The CDR3, as DNA: TGTGCCAGCTCACCACCGGCCCCGGGGGGCCTCAACTATGGCTACACCTTC.

This clone was picked up a small number of times. The chain links TRBV29-1 to TRBJ1-2; maybe TRBD1 (6 bases). The germline V gene has CDR1 SQVTM and CDR2 ANQGSEA. The CDR3 extends over 13 amino acids. V lost 2 bases, J lost 2 bases, and 9 bases lay in between. The DNA of the CDR3 is TGCAGCGTTGAAAACAGGGACAACTATGGCTACACCTTC. It is translated as CSVENRDNYGYTF.